This paragraph reports one T cell receptor beta chain. Its specificity is not known. This specimen comes from a study of cytotoxic CD8 clonotypes in ibrutinib-treated CLL. The wider study: There were, on average, about 250,000 productive templates and under 95,000 productive rearrangements per sample.

Regarding the study as a whole: Public clonotypes, found uncommonly, either contracted or stayed stable on treatment.

TCRdb keeps only in-frame clones here, not all; method: immunoSEQ multiplex PCR. In the table there are under 150,000 clones, under 95% of which are singletons. Germline-derived CDR1 and CDR2 are SGHRS and YFSETQ. V was clipped by 4 bases and J by 2 bases, with 10 bases between them. The CDR3 length is 13 residues. Genomic DNA for TCR beta libraries, roughly 2 micrograms, came from cryopreserved PBMCs. The TCR sequence derives from a human donor with chronic lymphocytic leukemia. The V gene is TRBV5-1, the J gene TRBJ2-7, with D uncertain. Specimen: PBMCs, collected after 12 months of ibrutinib treatment. The CDR3 sequence is CASSLGSAYEQYF. Here the CDR3 DNA reads TGCGCCAGCAGCCTCGGCAGCGCCTACGAGCAGTACTTC.